A single sample is the source of the 27 T cell receptor beta chains below, sequenced in a study of cytomegalovirus exposure and HLA in healthy donors. Sequencing was performed with immunoSEQ multiplex PCR; in TCRdb, only in-frame clones are kept and a portion is missing. The data show around 190,000 clones, roughly 86% seen once. Sample: PBMCs. Source of these receptors: a young woman in good health and CMV-seronegative.

The V gene is TRBV2, the J gene TRBJ2-5, with TRBD1 matching over 8 bases. J gave up 2 bases and V 8 bases, and 13 bases lay outside the gene matches. The CDR3 is 16 amino acids. Germline CDR1 SNHLY, CDR2 FYNNEI. The CDR3 loop is CASRIRTGSGQETQYF. The CDR3 bases are TGTGCCAGCCGGATCCGGACAGGGAGTGGGCAAGAGACCCAGTACTTC.

The chain couples TRBV11-2 to TRBJ2-2; TRBD2 agrees at 13 bases. V gave up 0 bases and J gave up 6 bases; unmatched junction bases: 10. The germline V gene has CDR1 SGHAT and CDR2 FQNNGV. The CDR3 spans 19 residues. The CDR3 coding sequence is TGTGCCAGCAGCTTAGAGGGCTTAGGACTAGCGGGAGCGGCCGGGGAGCTGTTTTTT. This encodes CASSLEGLGLAGAAGELFF.

The chain uses TRBV19 and TRBJ2-1; TRBD1 matches at 8 bases. Losses at the gene ends were 6 bases for V and 2 bases for J; bases not matched to a gene: 3. Germline-derived CDR1 and CDR2 are LNHDA and SQIVND (reference sequence). This CDR3 is built from 14 residues. Here the CDR3 DNA reads TGTGCCAGTAGCAGGGGGCTTACCTACAATGAGCAGTTCTTC. Amino acid sequence: CASSRGLTYNEQFF.

The chain has TRBV5-1 and TRBJ2-5; 7 bases line up with TRBD1. Germline trimming cut 5 bases from V and 1 base from J; bases unmatched to any gene: 2. The CDR3 contains 13 residues. Per germline, CDR1 SGHRS and CDR2 YFSETQ. The CDR3 reads CASRGTAQETQYF. CDR3 sequence (DNA): TGCGCCAGCAGGGGGACAGCCCAAGAGACCCAGTACTTC.

CDR3 in amino acids: CASSAFEVTGSAQYF. Written as DNA, the CDR3 is TGTGCCAGCAGCGCATTCGAGGTGACAGGGTCCGCTCAGTACTTC. The chain employs TRBV9 and TRBJ2-4, with 7 bases matching TRBD1. After removal of 3 bases from V and 12 bases from J, the junction contained 15 bases not matched to a gene. The germline V gene encodes CDR1 SGDLS and CDR2 YYNGEE. The CDR3 loop spans 15 amino acids.

This CDR3 reads CASPTDSRKRGRTDTQYF. The CDR3 bases are TGTGCCAGCCCTACCGACTCTAGAAAGCGGGGCCGCACAGATACGCAGTATTTT. The rearrangement joins TRBV2 to TRBJ2-3, with 7 bases lining up with TRBD2. Trimming at V came to 8 bases and at J to 1 base, leaving 18 bases not matched to a gene. This CDR3 has 18 amino acids. The germline V gene has CDR1 SNHLY and CDR2 FYNNEI.

V and J are TRBV15 and TRBJ1-1, with TRBD1 matching 10 bases. There are 16 residues in the CDR3. V lost 0 bases, J lost 3 bases, and 4 bases stayed unmatched. Germline V gives CDR1 LNHNV, CDR2 YYDKDF (reference sequence). In DNA, the CDR3 is TGTGCCACCAGCAGAGATTGGGACAGGGGTGACACTGAAGCTTTCTTT. Translating gives CATSRDWDRGDTEAFF.

The chain links TRBV4-1 to TRBJ2-1, with 8 positions matching TRBD1. Germline V CDR1 and CDR2: MGHRA, YSYEKL. The CDR3 has 15 amino acids. J was trimmed by 4 bases and V by 0 bases; bases with no gene match: 2. CDR3 loop: CASSQDDRGYNEQFF. DNA for the CDR3: TGCGCCAGCAGCCAAGACGACAGGGGATACAATGAGCAGTTCTTC.

J is TRBJ1-2 and V is TRBV5-1; 11 bases are shared with TRBD1. The length of the CDR3 is 15 residues. Germline values: CDR1 SGHRS, CDR2 YFSETQ. The junction had 4 bases not matched to a gene; V was cut back by 3 bases and J by 3 bases. The CDR3 nucleotides read TGCGCCAGCAGCTATTCGGGACAGGGGGACTATGGCTACACCTTC. It yields the protein CASSYSGQGDYGYTF. The variable domain in full, completed from reference TRBV5-1 and TRBJ1-2, reads KAGVTQTPRYLIKTRGQQVTLSCSPISGHRSVSWYQQTPGQGLQFLFEYFSETQRNKGNFPGRFSGRQFSNSRSEMNVSTLELGDSALYLCASSYSGQGDYGYTFGSGTRLTVV.

This sequence joins TRBV15 and TRBJ2-5, with D unresolved. The germline V and J ends were trimmed by 0 bases and 2 bases, with 13 bases remaining between them. Germline loops: CDR1 LNHNV, CDR2 YYDKDF (reference sequence). CDR3 length: 16 residues. CDR3 amino acids: CATSREQRLTQETQYF. CDR3 bases: TGTGCCACCAGCAGAGAGCAGCGTCTAACTCAAGAGACCCAGTACTTC.

This clone was detected once. V usage is TRBV6-4 and J usage is TRBJ1-1, with D tentatively TRBD1 (6 bases). This CDR3 is 15 amino acids long. Trimming took off 3 bases at V and 1 base at J, with 12 bases between the two ends. The V gene's germline CDR1 is MRHNA and CDR2 SNTAGT. In DNA, the CDR3 is TGTGCCAGCAGTGAGAACAGGGATCCGAACACTGAAGCTTTCTTT. Its protein is CASSENRDPNTEAFF.

In the case of this clone: The sample holds other DNA sequences that translate to the same CDR3. V usage is TRBV5-1 and J usage is TRBJ1-1, with D unresolved. The V gene's germline CDR1 is SGHRS and CDR2 YFSETQ. This CDR3 comprises 13 residues. Trimming cost V 2 bases and J 3 bases, with 8 bases left between them. Here the CDR3 reads CASSLGRDTEAFF. The CDR3 coding sequence is TGCGCCAGCAGCTTAGGGCGGGACACTGAAGCTTTCTTT.

The genes are TRBV5-1 and TRBJ2-5; TRBD1 is a possible D gene (6 bases). The V end was cut by 3 bases, the J end by 5 bases, with 17 bases between. CDR1 and CDR2 from the germline V gene are SGHRS and YFSETQ. The length of the CDR3 is 15 residues. This CDR3 is CASSWFLGAGETQYF. DNA of the CDR3: TGCGCCAGCAGCTGGTTCCTGGGGGCCGGGGAGACCCAGTACTTC.

The chain links TRBV7-9 to TRBJ1-1; D not certain. Germline V gives CDR1 SEHNR, CDR2 FQNEAQ (reference sequence). CDR3 length: 14 residues. Between the trimmed V and J ends, which lost 1 base and 4 bases, there was a span of 10 bases. CDR3 DNA sequence: TGTGCCAGCAGCTTAGTCTACCCTCCCACTGAAGCTTTCTTT. Residues: CASSLVYPPTEAFF.

J is TRBJ1-4 and V is TRBV21-1; the D call in the table, TRBD1, was not verified against the DNA. TRBV21-1 is deemed a pseudogene. This CDR3 is 16 amino acids long. CDR3 in amino acids: CASSKGLGQGGEKLFF. DNA of the CDR3: TGTGCCAGCAGCAAAGGGTTGGGACAGGGAGGTGAAAAACTGTTTTTT.

The chain uses TRBV11-3 and TRBJ2-3; D is unresolved. V lost 1 base to trimming and J lost 1 base, with 15 bases between them. CDR3 size: 17 residues. Per germline, CDR1 SGHNT and CDR2 YENEEA. The CDR3 region has the DNA TGTGCCAGCAGCTTAGCACGGCGAGGCCCACGCACAGATACGCAGTATTTT. Translated: CASSLARRGPRTDTQYF.

The chain combines TRBV6-4 with TRBJ1-1; D gene unclear. This CDR3 is built from 13 residues. Germline CDR1 and CDR2: MRHNA and SNTAGT. Trimming took off 2 bases at V and 1 base at J, with 5 bases between the two ends. CDR3 in amino acids: CASSDRENTEAFF. Here the CDR3 DNA reads TGTGCCAGCAGTGACCGAGAGAACACTGAAGCTTTCTTT.

On this clone: Different DNA sequences within this sample yield the same CDR3. The rearrangement links TRBV7-2 to TRBJ2-2, with 7 bases that match TRBD2. Unmatched junction bases numbered 3, after V lost 1 base and J lost 4 bases. CDR3 length: 15 amino acids. Germline CDR1 and CDR2: SGHTA and FQGNSA. The CDR3 loop reads CASSLGGRGTGELFF. The CDR3 coding sequence is TGTGCCAGCAGCTTAGGAGGGAGGGGCACCGGGGAGCTGTTTTTT.

The chain combines TRBV27 with TRBJ2-7; 8 bases are a match to TRBD2. CDR1 is MNHEY and CDR2 is SMNVEV in the germline V gene (reference sequence). J lost 4 bases, V lost 8 bases, and 7 bases had no gene match. This CDR3 is 13 amino acids long. The CDR3 sequence: CASRREGPYEQYF. The CDR3 DNA reads TGTGCCAGCCGCCGGGAGGGGCCTTACGAGCAGTACTTC.

This rearrangement joins TRBV6-1 to TRBJ1-5; maybe TRBD1 (6 bases). V gave up 7 bases and J gave up 1 base, with 8 bases separating them. Germline CDR1 is MNHNS and CDR2 is SASEGT. The CDR3 has 13 residues. The DNA of the CDR3 is TGTGCCAGCAACAGGGTCAGCAATCAGCCCCAGCATTTT. Translation gives CASNRVSNQPQHF.

A single count supports this clone. This chain links TRBV4-2 with TRBJ1-2, with 8 nucleotides matching TRBD1. Trimming at V came to 2 bases and at J to 6 bases, leaving 8 bases not matched to a gene. There are 15 residues in the CDR3. Per germline, CDR1 LGHNA and CDR2 YNFKEQ. Written as DNA, the CDR3 is TGTGCCAGCAGCCAACCGGGACAGGTGGGTCATGGCTACACCTTC. Amino acid sequence: CASSQPGQVGHGYTF.

This clone was counted a single time. V and J are TRBV27 and TRBJ2-7; 11 bases map to TRBD2. The CDR3 sequence is 16 residues long. V shed 1 base, J shed 5 bases, and the junction held 7 bases outside the gene matches. Germline CDR1 and CDR2: MNHEY and SMNVEV (reference sequence). The CDR3 reads CASSLLAGGPNNEQYF. The CDR3 region has the DNA TGTGCCAGCAGTTTATTAGCGGGGGGGCCGAATAACGAGCAGTACTTC.

This chain uses TRBV15 with TRBJ2-1; a weak D match, TRBD2 (6 bases). From germline, CDR1 is LNHNV and CDR2 YYDKDF (reference sequence). V was trimmed by 1 base and J by 1 base, leaving 26 bases between them. This CDR3 comprises 21 residues. For the CDR3, the DNA is TGTGCCACCAGCAGAGGACCCCTGTGGGGTAGCGGTGTGGATTCCTACAATGAGCAGTTCTTC. Its protein is CATSRGPLWGSGVDSYNEQFF.

The gene calls are TRBV9 and TRBJ2-3; the D is unclear. V was pared by 4 bases and J by 2 bases, with 14 bases between. The length of the CDR3 is 15 residues. The V gene's germline CDR1 is SGDLS and CDR2 YYNGEE. The CDR3 loop is CASSPWAPPTDTQYF. Written as DNA, the CDR3 is TGTGCCAGCAGCCCATGGGCCCCCCCCACAGATACGCAGTATTTT.

The chain carries TRBV11-3 and TRBJ2-5; 9 bases match TRBD2. Germline loops: CDR1 SGHNT, CDR2 YENEEA. J gave up 2 bases and V 5 bases, and 12 bases lay outside the gene matches. CDR3 length: 17 residues. CDR3 residues: CASSAPWASGNQETQYF. The CDR3 DNA reads TGTGCCAGCAGCGCGCCTTGGGCTAGCGGGAATCAAGAGACCCAGTACTTC.

V gene TRBV19 combines with J gene TRBJ1-5; TRBD1 agrees at 10 bases. After removal of 6 bases from V and 9 bases from J, the junction contained 14 bases not matched to a gene. CDR1 and CDR2 (germline): LNHDA, SQIVND (reference sequence). This CDR3 has 16 amino acids. CDR3 in amino acids: CASSPWGQGPLWPQHF. DNA for the CDR3: TGTGCCAGTAGCCCGTGGGGACAGGGGCCCTTGTGGCCCCAGCATTTT.

CDR3 nucleotide sequence: TGTGCCAGCAGCTTGGTTCAGGGTGGCTACACCTTC. Protein: CASSLVQGGYTF. This chain joins TRBV5-6 and TRBJ1-2, with D perhaps matching TRBD1 (5 bases). V gave up 0 bases and J gave up 7 bases, with 7 bases separating them. The CDR3 extends over 12 amino acids. In germline, CDR1 is SGHDT, CDR2 YYEEEE.